A selection of T cell receptor beta chains follows, all from one sample in a study of OX40 agonist ivuxolimab in advanced cancers. Sequencing used immunoSEQ multiplex PCR; TCRdb keeps in-frame clones, though not all of them. The table records 15,000 to 20,000 clones, around 70% of them present only once. Sequenced material: CD4+ or CD8+ T cells sorted from blood, taken in a trial of the OX40 agonist ivuxolimab. These receptors were obtained from an adult with an advanced solid tumor such as melanoma, head and neck, liver or kidney cancer. Both conserved end residues are part of each CDR3. The order of the fields is D gene, CDR3 length, clone size, J gene, V gene, CDR3 DNA, CDR3 protein. A D gene is named only where the DNA matches it firmly. Expanded clones are given a class, and other clones once, few, many or no size at all.

TRBD2,16,-,TRBJ2-3,TRBV30,TGTGCCTCTATTGGGACTAGCGGGGGGTACACAGATACGCAGTATTTT,CASIGTSGGYTDTQYF
-,13,-,TRBJ2-3,TRBV5-6,TGTGCCAGCAGCTTGGGGGAGACGGATACGCAGTATTTT,CASSLGETDTQYF
-,16,-,TRBJ2-3,TRBV29-1,TGCAGCGTTGGGAGGGGGTTGGCTAGCGTGGAAGATACGCAGTATTTT,CSVGRGLASVEDTQYF
TRBD2,16,many,TRBJ2-3,TRBV4-3,TGCGCCAGCAGCCAAGATCTAAGCGGGGGGGTAGATACGCAGTATTTT,CASSQDLSGGVDTQYF
-,16,-,TRBJ1-6,TRBV4-1,TGCGCCAGCAGCCAAGATTCCACAGGATTAAGTCGGGCCCTCCACTTT,CASSQDSTGLSRALHF
-,13,few,TRBJ1-1,TRBV19,TGTGCCAGTATACTTACAGGGTACACTGAAGCTTTCTTT,CASILTGYTEAFF
-,15,-,TRBJ2-5,TRBV19,TGTGCCAGTAGTATTCGACGGGTACCTCAAGAGACCCAGTACTTC,CASSIRRVPQETQYF
-,16,-,TRBJ2-2,TRBV7-9,TGTGCCAGCAGCTCCACGACCGTCGAGAACACCGGGGAGCTGTTTTTT,CASSSTTVENTGELFF
-,10,-,TRBJ1-2,TRBV20-1,TGCAGTGCTTTATCGTATGGCTACACCTTC,CSALSYGYTF
-,13,many,TRBJ2-7,TRBV30,TGTGCCTGGAGACAGGGATTAAGGGACGAGCAGTACTTC,CAWRQGLRDEQYF
-,14,-,TRBJ2-1,TRBV4-1,TGCGCCAGCAGTGGGGGGACTGCCGACAATGAGCAGTTCTTC,CASSGGTADNEQFF
TRBD1,15,-,TRBJ2-3,TRBV4-3,TGCGCCAGCAGTACAGGGGATCGCGTCACAGATACGCAGTATTTT,CASSTGDRVTDTQYF
-,15,few,TRBJ2-3,TRBV19,TGTGCCAGTAGTATACGAGCGGAGAGCACAGATACGCAGTATTTT,CASSIRAESTDTQYF
-,15,-,TRBJ2-4,TRBV27,TGTGCCAGCAGTCCCAGGTCGAGGGCCAAAAACATTCAGTACTTC,CASSPRSRAKNIQYF
-,13,-,TRBJ2-7,TRBV5-6,TGTGCCAGCAGCTTGGGGGGCTCCCACGAGCAGTACTTC,CASSLGGSHEQYF
-,15,-,TRBJ1-4,TRBV11-1,TGTGCCAGCAGCTTACCTCAGGGGAGAAATGAAAAACTGTTTTTT,CASSLPQGRNEKLFF
TRBD2,16,-,TRBJ2-1,TRBV5-1,TGCGCCAGCAGCACGGGACTAGCGAGTACCTACAATGAGCAGTTCTTC,CASSTGLASTYNEQFF
-,14,-,TRBJ2-3,TRBV28,TGTGCCAGCACTCGGGGGTACGGCACAGATACGCAGTATTTT,CASTRGYGTDTQYF
-,16,-,TRBJ2-3,TRBV23-1,TGCGCCAGCAGTCATTCCAGGGACACTCACTGTAATACGCAGTATTTT,CASSHSRDTHCNTQYF
-,15,medium-sized,TRBJ1-5,TRBV19,TGTGCCAGTAGTATGGGCAGCTATAGCAATCAGCCCCAGCATTTT,CASSMGSYSNQPQHF
-,13,-,TRBJ1-4,TRBV15,TGTGCCACCGCAGATTCGGTTAGGAAAAAACTGTTTTTT,CATADSVRKKLFF
-,14,-,TRBJ2-7,TRBV19,TGTGCCGTAGGGGACACCTACAACCCCTACGAGCAGTACTTC,CAVGDTYNPYEQYF
-,17,-,TRBJ2-4,TRBV7-2,TGTGCCAGCAGCGCCCTGCTAGGGAGTTTAGGCAAAAACATTCAGTACTTC,CASSALLGSLGKNIQYF
TRBD2,17,-,TRBJ2-1,TRBV9,TGTGCCAGCAGCGTAGAGGGGCGGCTAGCGGGGAACAATGAGCAGTTCTTC,CASSVEGRLAGNNEQFF
-,14,-,TRBJ1-6,TRBV4-2,TGTGCCAGCAGCCAATTAAGGGATAATTCACCCCTCCACTTT,CASSQLRDNSPLHF
-,14,-,TRBJ2-5,TRBV5-4,TGTGCCAGCAGCTTGGGGGGGGACCAAGAGACCCAGTACTTC,CASSLGGDQETQYF
TRBD1,16,-,TRBJ2-7,TRBV28,TGTGCCAGCACTAAGGGACAGGGGTTTACCTCCTACGAGCAGTACTTC,CASTKGQGFTSYEQYF
-,13,few,TRBJ1-1,TRBV19,TGTGCCAGCAGCCAGTGGACGAACACTGAAGCTTTCTTT,CASSQWTNTEAFF
-,12,few,TRBJ1-1,TRBV11-3,TGTGCCAGCAGCCCCACGGGGACAACAGCTTTCTTT,CASSPTGTTAFF
-,15,-,TRBJ2-1,TRBV27,TGTGCCAGCAAGCTAGGGCATGGCTCCTACAATGAGCAGTTCTTC,CASKLGHGSYNEQFF
-,15,medium-sized,TRBJ1-1,TRBV6-5,TGTGCCAGCAGTTACTCGCGGACAGCGGACACTGAAGCTTTCTTT,CASSYSRTADTEAFF
-,16,-,TRBJ2-7,TRBV28,TGTGCCAGCAGTTTTTGGCAGAGTGGGGGAGGCTACGAGCAGTACTTC,CASSFWQSGGGYEQYF
TRBD2,16,-,TRBJ2-1,TRBV11-2,TGTGCCAGCAGCTCCTTAGCGGGGGTCGCCTACAATGAGCAGTTCTTC,CASSSLAGVAYNEQFF
-,15,-,TRBJ2-2,TRBV7-8,TGTGCCAGCAGGCCTTCATCTCGGGGCTCCGGGGAGCTGTTTTTT,CASRPSSRGSGELFF
-,13,-,TRBJ2-7,TRBV30,TGTGCCTACGCCAGGGGCTCTGGTTACGAGCAGTACTTC,CAYARGSGYEQYF
-,13,-,TRBJ1-4,TRBV6-5,TGTGCCAGCGGAGGGTTATCGAATGAAAAACTGTTTTTT,CASGGLSNEKLFF
-,15,-,TRBJ1-5,TRBV7-2,TGTGCCAGCAGCCAAGGGTCCCATAGCAATCAGCCCCAGCATTTT,CASSQGSHSNQPQHF
-,14,once,TRBJ2-2,TRBV6-4,TGTGCCAGCAGTGACAGGGAGAACACCGGGGAGCTGTTTTTT,CASSDRENTGELFF
TRBD2,15,once,TRBJ2-7,TRBV5-4,TGTGCCAGCAGCTTGGGGGCTAGCGGGGGGTATGAGCAGTACTTC,CASSLGASGGYEQYF
TRBD2,14,-,TRBJ2-7,TRBV5-6,TGTGCCAGCAGCTTGGGTGGGAGGGTGTACGAGCAGTACTTC,CASSLGGRVYEQYF
-,15,-,TRBJ2-5,TRBV5-1,TGTGCCAGCAGCCCCCGAGGGGGGACCCAAGAGACCCAGTACTTC,CASSPRGGTQETQYF
-,15,-,TRBJ2-7,TRBV19,TGTGCCAGTAGTATAGGGACAGCTAGCTCCTACGAGCAGTACTTC,CASSIGTASSYEQYF
-,15,-,TRBJ1-1,TRBV5-6,TGTGCCAGCAGCTTGATGGGGTACTTGTACACTGAAGCTTTCTTT,CASSLMGYLYTEAFF
-,13,-,TRBJ1-1,TRBV9,TGTGCCAGCAGCACAGGTTCTGGCACTGAAGCTTTCTTT,CASSTGSGTEAFF
-,17,-,TRBJ2-5,TRBV28,TGTGCCAGCACTTTTGCGTCCGTCCCTACCCTTCAAGAGACCCAGTACTTC,CASTFASVPTLQETQYF
-,14,-,TRBJ1-2,TRBV10-2,TGCGCCAGCACCCCGGGGCCCGCTAACTATGGCTACACCTTC,CASTPGPANYGYTF
-,12,-,TRBJ2-3,TRBV5-4,TGTGCCAGCAGCTTGAGTAGAGATACGCAGTATTTT,CASSLSRDTQYF
TRBD1,11,-,TRBJ2-1,TRBV25-1,TGTGCCAGCAGTCAGGGGGTTGAGCAGTTCTTC,CASSQGVEQFF
-,13,once,TRBJ1-2,TRBV7-3,TGTGCCAGCAGCCTCGGATTAGACTATGGCTACACCTTC,CASSLGLDYGYTF
TRBD1,15,-,TRBJ1-1,TRBV5-4,TGTGCCAGCAGCTTGGTTTACGGGGACAGGACTGAAGCTTTCTTT,CASSLVYGDRTEAFF
-,16,once,TRBJ1-1,TRBV5-6,TGTGCCAGCAGTTCGAATCCCGGGCCCACGAACACTGAAGCTTTCTTT,CASSSNPGPTNTEAFF
TRBD1,14,medium-sized,TRBJ1-1,TRBV6-5,TGTGCCAGCAGTTGGACAGGGCCGAGATCCGGGGCTTTCTTT,CASSWTGPRSGAFF
TRBD2,14,-,TRBJ2-3,TRBV9,TGTGCCAGCAGCGCGGGAGGGGGTCCAGATACGCAGTATTTT,CASSAGGGPDTQYF
-,15,-,TRBJ2-3,TRBV9,TGTGCCAGCAGCCCCCCAGGAGGGTGGTCGGATACGCAGTATTTT,CASSPPGGWSDTQYF
-,14,-,TRBJ2-7,TRBV14,TGTGCCAGCAGCCAAGTAGGGCTAACCTACGAGCAGTACTTC,CASSQVGLTYEQYF
-,11,-,TRBJ2-7,TRBV5-6,TGTGCCAGCAGCTTGGGAAACGAGCAGTACTTC,CASSLGNEQYF
-,16,-,TRBJ2-5,TRBV10-3,TGTGCCATCAGTGAGTCGATAGGAAATCTAGGGGAGACCCAGTACTTC,CAISESIGNLGETQYF